These 21 T cell receptor beta chains came from one sample sequenced in a study of blood T cell repertoires in COVID-19. Measured with immunoSEQ multiplex PCR; TCRdb has only the in-frame clones, and not every one. The data hold some 220,000 clones, with 85% observed a single time. Source material: peripheral blood. The origin of the receptors is a woman aged 65 to 85 with COVID-19, enrolled during active disease.

The chain employs TRBV14 and TRBJ1-1, with D tentatively TRBD1 (5 bases). V lost 1 base to trimming and J lost 12 bases, with 18 bases between them. Germline CDR1 and CDR2: SGHDN and FVKESK. CDR3 length: 14 amino acids. The CDR3 here is CASSQVVGGAGTFF. The CDR3 nucleotides read TGTGCCAGCAGCCAAGTAGTGGGCGGGGCTGGGACTTTCTTT.

This sequence joins TRBV19 and TRBJ1-1, with TRBD1 matching 8 bases. Trimming at V came to 9 bases and at J to 2 bases, leaving 11 bases not matched to a gene. This CDR3 is built from 15 residues. Germline values: CDR1 LNHDA, CDR2 SQIVND (reference sequence). The CDR3 is CASDATGQVNTEAFF. The CDR3 nucleotides read TGTGCCAGCGATGCAACGGGACAGGTTAACACTGAAGCTTTCTTT.

CDR3 residues: CASSLSGNSPLHF. The CDR3 region has the DNA TGTGCCAGCAGCTTATCAGGGAATTCACCCCTCCACTTT. This chain uses TRBV7-3 with TRBJ1-6, with D perhaps TRBD1 (5 bases). The V and J ends lost 2 bases and 7 bases respectively, with 6 bases between them. Germline assignment: CDR1 SGHTA and CDR2 FQGTGA. CDR3 length: 13 residues.

The J gene is TRBJ2-2, the V gene TRBV24-1, with 7 positions matching TRBD1. Germline values: CDR1 KGHDR, CDR2 SFDVKD. This CDR3 contains 18 residues. J gave up 3 bases and V 5 bases, and 14 bases lay outside the gene matches. The CDR3 DNA sequence: TGTGCCACCAGTGGGGGGCGACCGGGACAGAGATACACCGGGGAGCTGTTTTTT. It codes for CATSGGRPGQRYTGELFF.

This chain joins TRBV5-4 and TRBJ2-3; D unclear. Germline CDR1 is SGHNT and CDR2 is YYREEE (reference sequence). This CDR3 is 16 amino acids long. Trimming removed 4 bases at V and 5 bases at J, with 20 bases between. This chain's CDR3 is CASSPSFRSEIDTQYF. The CDR3 DNA is TGTGCCAGCAGCCCCTCTTTCCGATCCGAGATAGATACGCAGTATTTT.

The rearrangement links TRBV30 to TRBJ2-7; maybe TRBD2 (7 bases). Germline V lookup: CDR1 GTSNPN, CDR2 SVGIG (reference sequence). The CDR3 is 14 amino acids. Trimming took off 2 bases at V and 3 bases at J, with 14 bases between the two ends. CDR3 sequence reads: CAWSRRGGLYEQYF. For the CDR3, the DNA is TGTGCCTGGAGTCGAAGGGGGGGGCTCTACGAGCAGTACTTC.

This clone has a single count. The chain links TRBV18 to TRBJ1-2; 7 bases are a match to TRBD1. CDR3 length equals 15 residues. Unmatched junction bases numbered 7, after V lost 2 bases and J lost 4 bases. Germline V gene lookup returns CDR1 KGHSH and CDR2 LQKENI. CDR3 sequence (DNA): TGTGCCAGCTCACCAGAGGGGGCCTCGACCTATGGCTACACCTTC. The encoded protein is CASSPEGASTYGYTF.

This clone was seen a single time. This chain uses TRBV10-3 with TRBJ1-1, with 7 positions matching TRBD1. The germline CDR1 and CDR2 sequences are ENHRY and SYGVKD. V lost 4 bases and J lost 6; bases outside the gene matches: 8. The CDR3 is made up of 14 amino acids. CDR3 protein: CAISVTRDSSEAFF. The CDR3, as DNA: TGTGCCATCAGTGTCACCCGGGACAGTTCTGAAGCTTTCTTT.

The rearrangement links TRBV4-1 to TRBJ2-3, with 11 bases fitting TRBD2. Germline CDR1 MGHRA, CDR2 YSYEKL. The length of the CDR3 is 18 residues. Trimming removed 1 base from V and 4 bases from J; junction bases left unmatched: 10. CDR3 region: CASSQGSQLAGAADTQYF. CDR3 sequence (DNA): TGCGCCAGCAGCCAAGGCTCCCAACTAGCGGGAGCGGCAGATACGCAGTATTTT.

The rearrangement links TRBV3-1 (or the pseudogene TRBV3-2) to TRBJ1-2; D might be TRBD1 (6 bases). This CDR3 has 16 residues. CDR1 and CDR2 (germline): LGHDT, YNNKEL (reference sequence). Deletions cut 2 bases from V and 1 base from J, with 14 bases between. The CDR3 sequence: CASSQTQGVVNYGYTF. CDR3 coding DNA: TGTGCCAGCAGCCAAACACAGGGAGTGGTTAACTATGGCTACACCTTC.

The chain joins TRBV6-1 to TRBJ2-2, with 7 bases lining up with TRBD2. J lost 0 bases, V lost 6 bases, and 7 bases had no gene match. CDR1 is MNHNS and CDR2 is SASEGT in the germline V gene. CDR3 length: 16 residues. CDR3 sequence: CASRESGLPNTGELFF. The DNA of the CDR3 is TGTGCCAGCAGAGAATCGGGACTACCGAACACCGGGGAGCTGTTTTTT.

This clone has more than one count but fewer than ten. This rearrangement joins TRBV15 to TRBJ1-4; D is uncertain. There are 14 residues in the CDR3. CDR1 and CDR2 (germline): LNHNV, YYDKDF (reference sequence). Trimming took off 8 bases at V and 4 bases at J, with 14 bases between the two ends. The CDR3: CATQSGRLNEKLFF. For the CDR3, the DNA is TGTGCCACCCAATCTGGTCGACTTAATGAAAAACTGTTTTTT.

This clone was seen a few times. The V gene is TRBV7-2, the J gene TRBJ1-6, with 10 nucleotides matching TRBD1. The CDR3 runs 14 residues. Germline CDR1 SGHTA, CDR2 FQGNSA. The V segment lost 6 bases and the J segment 9 bases; nucleotides outside the gene matches: 5. The CDR3 here is CASRPTGGFSPLHF. In nucleotides, the CDR3 is TGTGCCAGCAGACCGACAGGGGGCTTTTCACCCCTCCACTTT.

The V gene is TRBV7-9, the J gene TRBJ1-2; TRBD1 might be the D (6 bases). V was trimmed by 5 bases and J by 0 bases, leaving 13 bases between them. Germline V lookup: CDR1 SEHNR, CDR2 FQNEAQ (reference sequence). This CDR3 region has 15 residues. CDR3 nucleotide sequence: TGTGCCAGCAGCGGTCTGGGGGGGCCTAACTATGGCTACACCTTC. Protein: CASSGLGGPNYGYTF.

The genes are TRBV7-2 and TRBJ2-7; 8 nucleotides line up with TRBD1. CDR3 length equals 15 residues. The trim removed 3 bases at V and 2 bases at J, leaving 6 bases unmatched. Germline V gene sequence: CDR1 SGHTA, CDR2 FQGNSA. The CDR3 sequence is CASSFSTGATYEQYF. CDR3 bases: TGTGCCAGCAGCTTCTCGACAGGGGCAACCTACGAGCAGTACTTC. Filled out from reference TRBV7-2 and TRBJ2-7, the complete variable domain reads GAGVSQSPSNKVTEKGKDVELRCDPISGHTALYWYRQSLGQGLEFLIYFQGNSAPDKSGLPSDRFSAERTGGSVSTLTIQRTQQEDSAVYLCASSFSTGATYEQYFGPGTRLTVT.

The chain couples TRBV12-5 to TRBJ2-6, with TRBD1 identical over 8 bases. V lost 2 bases, J lost 2 bases, and 5 bases stayed unmatched. This CDR3 is 17 amino acids long. In germline, CDR1 is LGHNT, CDR2 FRNRAP. In nucleotides, the CDR3 is TGTGCTAGTGGTTTGCCGCAGGGGGCAACTGGGGCCAACGTCCTGACTTTC. This translates into CASGLPQGATGANVLTF.

The chain has TRBV9 and TRBJ1-1; 9 nucleotides match TRBD1. Germline V gene sequence: CDR1 SGDLS, CDR2 YYNGEE. Trimming at V came to 7 bases and at J to 7 bases, leaving 23 bases not matched to a gene. The CDR3 has 18 amino acids. The CDR3 region is CASLCGTRGDRVVGEAFF. CDR3 DNA: TGTGCCAGCCTTTGTGGTACAAGAGGGGACAGGGTGGTTGGTGAAGCTTTCTTT. Supplemented by reference TRBV9 and TRBJ1-1, the full variable domain reads DSGVTQTPKHLITATGQRVTLRCSPRSGDLSVYWYQQSLDQGLQFLIQYYNGEERAKGNILERFSAQQFPDLHSELNLSSLELGDSALYFCASLCGTRGDRVVGEAFFGQGTRLTVV.

The chain recombines TRBV10-3 with TRBJ2-1; 7 bases are shared with TRBD1. This CDR3 has 15 residues. Germline V CDR1 and CDR2: ENHRY, SYGVKD. V lost 1 base and J lost 3; bases outside the gene matches: 3. Here the CDR3 DNA reads TGTGCCATCAGTGAGTATGGACAGGTCTACAATGAGCAGTTCTTC. It translates to CAISEYGQVYNEQFF.

This clone came up once. The chain is built from TRBV6-1 and TRBJ2-1, with D tentatively TRBD1 (6 bases). Deletions cut 4 bases from V and 0 bases from J, with 19 bases between. The CDR3 length is 18 residues. Germline V gives CDR1 MNHNS, CDR2 SASEGT. In DNA, the CDR3 is TGTGCCAGCAGTGGGGGCTCAGGGGACCCTAGCTCCTACAATGAGCAGTTCTTC. It is translated as CASSGGSGDPSSYNEQFF.

The chain carries TRBV4-1 and TRBJ1-6; tentative D call: TRBD1 (6 bases). The length of the CDR3 is 16 residues. Per the germline V gene, CDR1 is MGHRA and CDR2 is YSYEKL. Trimming removed 2 bases from V and 6 bases from J, with 14 bases in between. For the CDR3, the DNA is TGCGCCAGCAGCCAAATTGAGGACAGATTTAATTCACCCCTCCACTTT. Translating gives CASSQIEDRFNSPLHF.

The gene calls are TRBV6-2 or TRBV6-3 and TRBJ2-3; 8 bases are a match to TRBD2. CDR1 and CDR2 (germline): MNHEY, SVGEGT. The CDR3 spans 16 residues. V gave up 0 bases and J gave up 2 bases; unmatched junction bases: 4. In nucleotides, the CDR3 is TGTGCCAGCAGTTACTCTGTTAGCGGGGCCACAGATACGCAGTATTTT. This sequence encodes CASSYSVSGATDTQYF.